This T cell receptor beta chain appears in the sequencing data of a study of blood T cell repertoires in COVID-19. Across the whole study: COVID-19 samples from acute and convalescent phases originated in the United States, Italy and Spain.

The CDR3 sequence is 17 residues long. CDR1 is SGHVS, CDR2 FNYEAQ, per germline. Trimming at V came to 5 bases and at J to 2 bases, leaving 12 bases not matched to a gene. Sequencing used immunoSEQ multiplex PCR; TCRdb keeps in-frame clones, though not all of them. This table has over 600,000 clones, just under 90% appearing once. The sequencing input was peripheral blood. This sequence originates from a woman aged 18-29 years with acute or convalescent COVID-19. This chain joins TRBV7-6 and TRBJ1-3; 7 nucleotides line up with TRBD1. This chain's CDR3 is CASSLSPNRGTGNTIYF. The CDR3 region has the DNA TGTGCCAGCAGCCTCAGCCCTAACAGGGGAACTGGAAACACCATATATTTT.